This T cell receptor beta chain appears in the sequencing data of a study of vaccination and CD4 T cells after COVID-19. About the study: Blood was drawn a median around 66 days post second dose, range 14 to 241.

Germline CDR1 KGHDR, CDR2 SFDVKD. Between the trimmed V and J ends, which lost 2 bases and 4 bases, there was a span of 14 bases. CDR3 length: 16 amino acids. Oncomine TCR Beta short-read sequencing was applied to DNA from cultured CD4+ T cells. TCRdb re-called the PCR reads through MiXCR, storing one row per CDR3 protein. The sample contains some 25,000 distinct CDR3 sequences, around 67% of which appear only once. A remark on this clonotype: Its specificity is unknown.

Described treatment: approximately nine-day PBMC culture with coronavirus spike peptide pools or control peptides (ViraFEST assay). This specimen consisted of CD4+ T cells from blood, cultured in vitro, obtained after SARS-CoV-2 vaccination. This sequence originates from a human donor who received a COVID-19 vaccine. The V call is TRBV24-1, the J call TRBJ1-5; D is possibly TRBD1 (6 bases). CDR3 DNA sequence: TGTGCCACCAGTGATTGTGACAGGATCCTTAATCAGCCCCAGCATTTT. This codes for CATSDCDRILNQPQHF.